The clone carrying this T cell receptor beta chain was counted many times. From around 20,000 to 1,000,000 sorted cells, naive CD8 libraries were generated with 10%, 30% or 50% RNA. TCRdb redid the calling of the PCR reads with MiXCR, one entry per CDR3 protein. The sample comprises about 510,000 distinct CDR3 sequences, 25% of which are singletons, and around 0.76% rests with the top ten. This sample was taken from a study of molecular identifiers for immune sequencing clone quantification. CDR1 and CDR2 from the germline V gene are MGHDK and SYGVNS. The V gene lost 3 bases and the J gene lost 0 bases, with 18 bases spanning the gap. The CDR3 is 18 amino acids.

The source of this sequence is a human donor in good health. Some libraries in this study had Jurkat cell RNA spiked in. The chain links TRBV25-1 to TRBJ1-5; D gene unclear. The specimen sequenced was naive CD8+ T cells from blood, with Jurkat cell RNA spiked in. The subset denotes: FACS-sorted CD8+CD4-CCR7+CD45RA+ naive T cells. DNA of the CDR3: TGTGCCAGCAGTGATCCGAGACTTGTGGAGGATAGCAATCAGCCCCAGCATTTT. As protein: CASSDPRLVEDSNQPQHF.